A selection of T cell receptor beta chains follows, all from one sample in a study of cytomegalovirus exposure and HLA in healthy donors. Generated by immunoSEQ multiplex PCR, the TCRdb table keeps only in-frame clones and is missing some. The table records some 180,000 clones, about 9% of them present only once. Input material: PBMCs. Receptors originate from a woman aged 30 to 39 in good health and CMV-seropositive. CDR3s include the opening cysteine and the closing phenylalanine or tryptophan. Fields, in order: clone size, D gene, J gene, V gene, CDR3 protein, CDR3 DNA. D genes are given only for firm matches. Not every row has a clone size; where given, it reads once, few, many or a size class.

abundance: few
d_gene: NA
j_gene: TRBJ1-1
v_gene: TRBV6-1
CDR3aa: CASSDPSRDTEAFF
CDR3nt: TGTGCCAGCAGTGATCCGTCTCGGGACACTGAAGCTTTCTTT

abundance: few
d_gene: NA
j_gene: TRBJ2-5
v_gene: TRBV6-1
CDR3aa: CASSERSNRLQETQYF
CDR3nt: TGTGCCAGCAGTGAAAGGAGTAATAGGTTACAAGAGACCCAGTACTTC

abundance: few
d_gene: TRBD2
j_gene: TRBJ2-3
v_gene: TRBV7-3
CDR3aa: CASSLSLAGPTDTQYF
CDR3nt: TGTGCCAGCAGCTTAAGTCTAGCGGGTCCAACAGATACGCAGTATTTT

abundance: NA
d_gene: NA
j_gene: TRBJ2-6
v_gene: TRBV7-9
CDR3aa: CASSRDFSGANVLTF
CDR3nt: TGTGCCAGCAGTCGGGACTTCTCTGGGGCCAACGTCCTGACTTTC

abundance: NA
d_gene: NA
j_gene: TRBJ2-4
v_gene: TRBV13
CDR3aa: CASSSYQGNIQYF
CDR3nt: TGTGCCAGCAGCTCTTACCAGGGTAACATTCAGTACTTC

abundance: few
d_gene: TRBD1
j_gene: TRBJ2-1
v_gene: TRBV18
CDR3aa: CASSPQTGLNEQFF
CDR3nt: TGTGCCAGCTCACCCCAGACAGGGCTCAATGAGCAGTTCTTC

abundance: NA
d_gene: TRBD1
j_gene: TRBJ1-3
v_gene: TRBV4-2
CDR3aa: CASSQGLTGAGNTIYF
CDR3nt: TGTGCCAGCAGCCAAGGACTCACAGGGGCAGGAAACACCATATATTTT

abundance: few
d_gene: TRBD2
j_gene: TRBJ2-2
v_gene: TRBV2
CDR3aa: CASISGSMSNTGELFF
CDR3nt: TGTGCCAGTATTAGCGGGAGCATGTCGAACACCGGGGAGCTGTTTTTT

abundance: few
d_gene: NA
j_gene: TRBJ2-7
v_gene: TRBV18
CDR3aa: CASSSASGEGYF
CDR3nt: TGTGCCAGCTCGTCCGCCTCAGGGGAGGGGTACTTC

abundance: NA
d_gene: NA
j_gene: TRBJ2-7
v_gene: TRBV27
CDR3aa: CASSRTEFYEQYF
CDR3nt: TGTGCCAGCAGCAGGACTGAATTTTACGAGCAGTACTTC

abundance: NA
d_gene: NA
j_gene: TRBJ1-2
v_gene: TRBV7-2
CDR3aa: CASSLNKGAHGYTF
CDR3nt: TGTGCCAGCAGCTTAAATAAAGGGGCTCACGGCTACACCTTC

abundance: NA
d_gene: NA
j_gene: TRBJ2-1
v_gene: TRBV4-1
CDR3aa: CASSQFMSGGESYNEQFF
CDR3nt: TGCGCCAGCAGCCAATTCATGAGTGGGGGCGAGTCCTACAATGAGCAGTTCTTC

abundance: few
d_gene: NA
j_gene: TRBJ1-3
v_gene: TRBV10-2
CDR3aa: CASSEPGAGNTIYF
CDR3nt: TGCGCCAGCAGTGAGCCAGGGGCTGGAAACACCATATATTTT

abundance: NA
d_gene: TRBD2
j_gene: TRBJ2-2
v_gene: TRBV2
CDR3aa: CAVTSGRAAGELFF
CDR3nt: TGTGCCGTAACTAGCGGGAGGGCCGCCGGGGAGCTGTTTTTT

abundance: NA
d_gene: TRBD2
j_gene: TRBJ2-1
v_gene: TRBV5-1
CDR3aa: CASSPTFLAGGPNEQFF
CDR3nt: TGCGCCAGCAGCCCAACCTTTCTAGCGGGAGGGCCAAATGAGCAGTTCTTC

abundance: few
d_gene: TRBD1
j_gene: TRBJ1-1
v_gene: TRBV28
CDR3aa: CASSFQTGLGNTEAFF
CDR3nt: TGTGCCAGCAGTTTCCAGACAGGGCTGGGGAACACTGAAGCTTTCTTT

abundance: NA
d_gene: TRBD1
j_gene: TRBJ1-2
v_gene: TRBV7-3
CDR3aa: CASSLGQGAGYTF
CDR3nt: TGTGCCAGCAGCTTAGGCCAGGGGGCCGGCTACACCTTC

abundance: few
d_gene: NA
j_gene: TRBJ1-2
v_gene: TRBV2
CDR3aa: CARGVRGGNYGYTF
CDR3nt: TGTGCCAGAGGGGTGCGGGGAGGGAACTATGGCTACACCTTC

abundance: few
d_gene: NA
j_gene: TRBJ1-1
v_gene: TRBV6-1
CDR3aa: CASRAGQWGTEAFF
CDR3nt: TGTGCCAGCAGGGCCGGACAGTGGGGCACTGAAGCTTTCTTT

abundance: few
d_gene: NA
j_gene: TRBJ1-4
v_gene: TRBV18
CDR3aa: CASSPPYPTATNEKLFF
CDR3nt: TGTGCCAGCTCACCACCCTACCCGACAGCAACTAATGAAAAACTGTTTTTT

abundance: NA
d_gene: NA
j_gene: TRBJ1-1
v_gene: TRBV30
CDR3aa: CAWGPGEGGPNTEAFF
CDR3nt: TGTGCCTGGGGTCCGGGAGAGGGAGGGCCGAACACTGAAGCTTTCTTT

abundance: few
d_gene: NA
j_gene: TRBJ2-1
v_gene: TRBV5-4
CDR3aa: CASSLGSHSDEQFF
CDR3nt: TGTGCCAGCAGCTTAGGGAGCCACAGCGATGAGCAGTTCTTC

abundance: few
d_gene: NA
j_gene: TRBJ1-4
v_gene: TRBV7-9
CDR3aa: CASSLGRYEGATNEKLFF
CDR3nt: TGTGCCAGCAGCTTAGGGAGGTACGAGGGCGCAACTAATGAAAAACTGTTTTTT

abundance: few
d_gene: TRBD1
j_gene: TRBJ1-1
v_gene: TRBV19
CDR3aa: CASTRDRNTEAFF
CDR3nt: TGTGCCAGTACTCGGGACAGGAACACTGAAGCTTTCTTT

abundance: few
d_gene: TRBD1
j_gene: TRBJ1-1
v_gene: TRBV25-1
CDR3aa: CASSGWTGGAFF
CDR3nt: TGTGCCAGCAGTGGATGGACAGGGGGAGCTTTCTTT

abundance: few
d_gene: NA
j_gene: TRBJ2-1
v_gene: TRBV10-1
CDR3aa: CASSDGSRYNEQFF
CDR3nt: TGCGCCAGCAGTGATGGCAGTCGATACAATGAGCAGTTCTTC

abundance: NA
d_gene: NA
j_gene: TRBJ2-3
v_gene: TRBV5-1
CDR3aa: CASSLVTTGPTDTQYF
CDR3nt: TGCGCCAGCAGCTTGGTTACGACAGGTCCCACAGATACGCAGTATTTT

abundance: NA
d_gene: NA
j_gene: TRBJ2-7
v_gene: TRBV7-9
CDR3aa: CASSLSGIPEEQYF
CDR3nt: TGTGCCAGCAGCTTATCAGGTATCCCTGAAGAGCAGTACTTC

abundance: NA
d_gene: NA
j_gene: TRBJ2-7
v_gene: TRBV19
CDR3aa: CASSIGQGAYEQYF
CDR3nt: TGTGCCAGTAGTATAGGGCAGGGTGCCTACGAGCAGTACTTC

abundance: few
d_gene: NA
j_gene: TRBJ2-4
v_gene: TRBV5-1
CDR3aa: CASSLVSTPRAKNIQYF
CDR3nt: TGCGCCAGCAGCTTGGTGTCCACGCCGAGAGCCAAAAACATTCAGTACTTC

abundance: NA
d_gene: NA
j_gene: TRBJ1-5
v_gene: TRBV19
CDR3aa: CASSMGGHQPQHF
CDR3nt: TGTGCCAGTAGTATGGGGGGGCATCAGCCCCAGCATTTT

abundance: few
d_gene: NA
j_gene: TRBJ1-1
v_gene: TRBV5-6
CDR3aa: CASSLGLTEAFF
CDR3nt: TGTGCCAGCAGCTTGGGGCTTACTGAAGCTTTCTTT

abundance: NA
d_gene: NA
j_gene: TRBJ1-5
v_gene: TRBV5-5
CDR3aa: CASSLIGRTDSNQPQHF
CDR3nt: TGTGCCAGCAGCTTGATCGGACGGACTGATAGCAATCAGCCCCAGCATTTT

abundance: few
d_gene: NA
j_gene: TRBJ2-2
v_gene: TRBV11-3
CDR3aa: CASGLSDRFNAKNTGELFF
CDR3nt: TGTGCCAGCGGTCTATCAGACAGGTTCAACGCCAAGAACACCGGGGAGCTGTTTTTT

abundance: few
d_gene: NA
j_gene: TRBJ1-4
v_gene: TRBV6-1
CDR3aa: CASSEEMWVGEKLFF
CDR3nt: TGTGCCAGCAGTGAAGAGATGTGGGTCGGGGAAAAACTGTTTTTT

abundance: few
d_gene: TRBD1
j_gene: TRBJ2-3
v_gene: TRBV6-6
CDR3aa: CASSRGPGQADTQYF
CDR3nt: TGTGCCAGCAGTAGGGGGCCAGGCCAGGCAGATACGCAGTATTTT

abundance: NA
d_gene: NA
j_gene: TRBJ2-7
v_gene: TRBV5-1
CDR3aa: CASSETVSYEQYF
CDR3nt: TGCGCCAGCAGCGAGACTGTCTCCTACGAGCAGTACTTC

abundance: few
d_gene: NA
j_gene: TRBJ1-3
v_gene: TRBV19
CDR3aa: CASSTRDFLIRNTIYF
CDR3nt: TGTGCCAGTAGTACCCGGGACTTCCTGATTAGGAACACCATATATTTT

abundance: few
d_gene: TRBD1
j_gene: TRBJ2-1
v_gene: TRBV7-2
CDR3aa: CASRKDRGFSYNEQFF
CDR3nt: TGTGCCAGCAGGAAGGACAGGGGGTTTTCCTACAATGAGCAGTTCTTC

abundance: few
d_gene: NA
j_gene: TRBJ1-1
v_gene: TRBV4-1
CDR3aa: CASSPSQGMNTEAFF
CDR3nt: TGCGCCAGCTCACCCTCACAGGGCATGAACACTGAAGCTTTCTTT

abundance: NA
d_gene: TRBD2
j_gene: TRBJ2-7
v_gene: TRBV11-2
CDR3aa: CASSLGASGRFYEQYF
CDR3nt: TGTGCCAGCAGCTTAGGTGCTAGCGGGAGATTTTACGAGCAGTACTTC

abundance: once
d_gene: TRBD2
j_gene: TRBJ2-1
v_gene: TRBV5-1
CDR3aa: CASSQGGLAGAGEQFF
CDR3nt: TGCGCCAGCAGCCAGGGTGGCCTAGCGGGAGCAGGTGAGCAGTTCTTC

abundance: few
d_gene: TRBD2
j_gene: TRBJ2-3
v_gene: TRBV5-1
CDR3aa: CASSSSGSPTDTQYF
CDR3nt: TGCGCCAGCAGCTCTAGCGGGAGTCCCACAGATACGCAGTATTTT

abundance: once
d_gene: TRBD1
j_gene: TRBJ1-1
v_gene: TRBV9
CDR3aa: CASSRQGHNTEAFF
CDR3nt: TGTGCCAGCAGCAGACAGGGACATAACACTGAAGCTTTCTTT

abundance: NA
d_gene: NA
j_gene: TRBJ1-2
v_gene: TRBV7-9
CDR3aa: CASTAAANYGYTF
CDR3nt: TGTGCCAGCACCGCGGCGGCTAACTATGGCTACACCTTC

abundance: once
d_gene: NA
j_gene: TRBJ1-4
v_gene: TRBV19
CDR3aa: CASSISGSTNEKMFF
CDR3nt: TGTGCCAGTAGTATCTCCGGCTCAACTAATGAAAAAATGTTTTTT

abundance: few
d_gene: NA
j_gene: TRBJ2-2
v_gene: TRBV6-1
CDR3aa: CASSDPPRTVIGELFF
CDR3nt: TGTGCCAGCAGTGACCCGCCTAGGACAGTTATCGGGGAGCTGTTTTTT

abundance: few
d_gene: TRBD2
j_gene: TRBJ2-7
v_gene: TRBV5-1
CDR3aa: CASSLTPAGPSYEQYF
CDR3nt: TGCGCCAGCAGCTTAACCCCAGCGGGACCCTCCTACGAGCAGTACTTC

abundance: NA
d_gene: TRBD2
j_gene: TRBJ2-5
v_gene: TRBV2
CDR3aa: CARGTSGRLETQYF
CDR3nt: TGTGCCAGGGGGACTAGCGGGAGACTGGAGACCCAGTACTTC

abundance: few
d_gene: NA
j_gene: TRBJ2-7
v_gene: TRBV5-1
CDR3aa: CASSSTAYEQYF
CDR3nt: TGCGCCAGCAGCTCGACAGCCTACGAGCAGTACTTC

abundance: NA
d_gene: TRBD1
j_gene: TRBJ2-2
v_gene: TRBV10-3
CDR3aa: CAIGQGAWELFF
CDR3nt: TGTGCCATCGGACAGGGGGCCTGGGAGCTGTTTTTT

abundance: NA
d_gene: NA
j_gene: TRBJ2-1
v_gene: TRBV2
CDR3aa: CASSDWQGYEQFF
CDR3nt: TGTGCCAGCAGTGATTGGCAGGGGTATGAGCAGTTCTTC